This entry describes one TCR beta chain. In the source study's methods: Estimated nucleated cell counts came from reference gene primer amplification. Sequencing used immunoSEQ multiplex PCR; TCRdb keeps in-frame clones, though not all of them. V, J and clone size are taken as reported in that table, and D and trimming were inferred from the DNA itself. The sample records almost 300,000 clones, roughly 89% being singletons. The data were taken from a study of blood T cell repertoires in COVID-19. V was shortened by 5 bases and J by 2 bases, with 4 bases between the two germline ends. Germline CDR1 SGHVS, CDR2 FNYEAQ. The CDR3 has 13 amino acids.

The sequenced sample consisted of peripheral blood. The sequence derives from a woman aged 25-40 years with COVID-19, enrolled during active disease. The gene calls are TRBV7-6 and TRBJ1-6; D call uncertain. The CDR3 DNA reads TGTGCCAGCAGCCCAACCTATAATTCACCCCTCCACTTT. This codes for CASSPTYNSPLHF. Full variable domain (outside the CDR3, taken from reference TRBV7-6 and TRBJ1-6): GAGVSQSPRYKVTKRGQDVALRCDPISGHVSLYWYRQALGQGPEFLTYFNYEAQQDKSGLPNDRFSAERPEGSISTLTIQRTEQRDSAMYRCASSPTYNSPLHFGNGTRLTVT.